Below, 28 T cell receptor beta chains from the same sample are listed, as sequenced in a study of blood T cell repertoires in COVID-19. The data were produced by immunoSEQ multiplex PCR, yet TCRdb's version contains in-frame clones alone and is incomplete. This table has around 150,000 clones, roughly 79% appearing once. The sample was peripheral blood. Receptors were obtained from an elderly woman with acute or convalescent COVID-19.

J is TRBJ1-1 and V is TRBV19, with D tentatively TRBD1 (6 bases). V was pared by 7 bases and J by 3 bases, with 15 bases between. The germline CDR1 and CDR2 sequences are LNHDA and SQIVND (reference sequence). This CDR3 has 14 residues. The CDR3 bases are TGTGCCAGTATCTTAGGGGGAACACACACTGAAGCTTTCTTT. This translates into CASILGGTHTEAFF.

CDR3 in amino acids: CASSLTPPGATNEKLFF. CDR3 sequence (DNA): TGTGCCAGCAGCTTAACACCTCCGGGAGCAACTAATGAAAAACTGTTTTTT. The V and J genes are TRBV5-6 and TRBJ1-4; no clear D gene. The V and J ends lost 2 bases and 0 bases respectively, with 14 bases between them. Germline V lookup: CDR1 SGHDT, CDR2 YYEEEE. CDR3 length: 17 amino acids.

The chain joins TRBV5-4 to TRBJ1-4; D is perhaps TRBD1 (5 bases). V dropped 2 bases and J dropped 10 bases, with 15 bases sitting between them. This CDR3 is 14 amino acids long. CDR1 is SGHNT and CDR2 is YYREEE in the germline V gene (reference sequence). The CDR3 sequence: CASSFGQGSGKLFF. DNA of the CDR3: TGTGCCAGCAGCTTCGGGCAGGGTTCTGGAAAACTGTTTTTT.

The chain couples TRBV5-1 to TRBJ1-4, with D hard to call. V shed 1 base and J shed 0 bases, with 4 bases lying between them. From germline, CDR1 is SGHRS and CDR2 YFSETQ. CDR3 length: 14 amino acids. CDR3 coding DNA: TGCGCCAGCAGCTTGCGAGCAACTAATGAAAAACTGTTTTTT. It codes for CASSLRATNEKLFF.

The chain is built from TRBV5-6 and TRBJ1-2; 9 nucleotides align to TRBD1. The ends lost 4 bases at V and 2 bases at J; junction bases unmatched: 3. The V gene's germline CDR1 is SGHDT and CDR2 YYEEEE. This CDR3 is built from 14 residues. CDR3 sequence reads: CASSRTGVNYGYTF. The CDR3 nucleotides are TGTGCCAGCAGCAGGACAGGGGTGAACTATGGCTACACCTTC.

The chain combines TRBV12-3 or TRBV12-4 with TRBJ1-2; TRBD1 matches 8 bases. This CDR3 has 13 amino acids. The J segment lost 5 bases and the V segment lost 2 bases, leaving 1 base of the junction unmatched. In DNA, the CDR3 is TGTGCCAGCAGTTTACGACAGGGGTATGGCTACACCTTC. It yields the protein CASSLRQGYGYTF.

The CDR3 sequence: CASQGNEQFF. Here the CDR3 DNA reads TGTGCCAGCCAGGGGAATGAGCAGTTCTTC. The chain uses TRBV7-9 and TRBJ2-1; D is perhaps TRBD1 (6 bases). Germline loops: CDR1 SEHNR, CDR2 FQNEAQ (reference sequence). The CDR3 is 10 amino acids. Trimming cost V 8 bases and J 7 bases, with 6 bases left between them.

This clone was detected a few times. This chain uses TRBV5-5 with TRBJ1-1; no clear D. The CDR3 is 15 residues long. The V and J ends lost 0 bases and 5 bases respectively, with 14 bases between them. The germline CDR1 and CDR2 sequences are SGHKS and YYEKEE (reference sequence). In nucleotides, the CDR3 is TGTGCCAGCAGCTTGGACCGGGGAGGTAGGACTGAAGCTTTCTTT. Its translation: CASSLDRGGRTEAFF. The variable domain in full, completed from reference TRBV5-5 and TRBJ1-1, reads DAGVTQSPTHLIKTRGQQVTLRCSPISGHKSVSWYQQVLGQGPQFIFQYYEKEERGRGNFPDRFSARQFPNYSSELNVNALLLGDSALYLCASSLDRGGRTEAFFGQGTRLTVV.

V and J are TRBV6-5 and TRBJ1-5; 8 positions agree with TRBD1. This CDR3 has 14 amino acids. Trimming cost V 7 bases and J 6 bases; bases outside gene matches: 8. In germline, CDR1 is MNHEY, CDR2 SVGAGI. This CDR3 reads CASNSRGLGQPQHF. CDR3 DNA: TGTGCCAGCAATAGCAGGGGGCTGGGTCAGCCCCAGCATTTT.

The chain couples TRBV3-1 (or the pseudogene TRBV3-2) to TRBJ1-4, with TRBD1 identical over 9 bases. CDR3 size: 12 residues. Germline V CDR1 and CDR2: LGHDT, YNNKEL (reference sequence). With V trimmed by 8 bases and J by 5 bases, 0 bases remained unmatched. The CDR3 loop is CASGQGNEKLFF. Written as DNA, the CDR3 is TGTGCCAGCGGACAGGGGAATGAAAAACTGTTTTTT.

This CDR3 is CASSSRGTGELFF. For the CDR3, the DNA is TGTGCCAGCAGTTCCAGGGGCACCGGGGAGCTGTTTTTT. V and J are TRBV12-3 or TRBV12-4 and TRBJ2-2; the D gene is possibly TRBD1 (6 bases). The CDR3 is 13 amino acids. The germline V and J ends were trimmed by 4 bases and 4 bases, with 7 bases remaining between them.

This chain uses TRBV6-5 with TRBJ1-6; D unresolved. V lost 8 bases and J 9 bases, leaving 20 bases between the germline ends. The germline V gene has CDR1 MNHEY and CDR2 SVGAGI. This CDR3 region has 15 residues. CDR3 protein: CASDNSQVLSSPLHF. The CDR3 DNA follows: TGTGCCAGCGACAATTCCCAGGTTCTGAGTTCACCCCTCCACTTT.

The chain combines TRBV6-2 or TRBV6-3 with TRBJ2-1, with D possibly matching TRBD2 (5 bases). Germline CDR1 is MNHEY and CDR2 is SVGEGT. V was clipped by 2 bases and J by 10 bases, with 27 bases between them. The CDR3 extends over 18 amino acids. This CDR3 is CASSYEATGSALPGEQFF. The CDR3 nucleotides read TGTGCCAGCAGTTACGAGGCAACGGGGAGCGCCCTACCCGGGGAGCAGTTCTTC.

This chain links TRBV29-1 with TRBJ2-7; D perhaps matches TRBD2 (7 bases). CDR1 and CDR2 from the germline V gene are SQVTM and ANQGSEA. Trimming pared 6 bases from V and 3 bases from J, leaving 15 bases between. This CDR3 is 13 amino acids long. The CDR3 is CSVARGAGYEQYF. In DNA, the CDR3 is TGCAGCGTCGCCCGGGGGGCCGGCTACGAGCAGTACTTC.

In this sample, this clone turned up a few times. This chain uses TRBV2 with TRBJ1-2; TRBD1 agrees at 7 bases. V dropped 3 bases and J dropped 0; count of bases not matched to a gene: 4. The V gene's germline CDR1 is SNHLY and CDR2 FYNNEI. There are 15 residues in the CDR3. The CDR3 sequence is CASSETGKANYGYTF. The CDR3 nucleotides are TGTGCCAGCAGTGAGACAGGGAAAGCTAACTATGGCTACACCTTC.

This clone has just a few counts. V and J are TRBV5-1 and TRBJ1-3; 7 positions match TRBD1. The V gene's germline CDR1 is SGHRS and CDR2 YFSETQ. This CDR3 is built from 17 residues. V lost 1 base, J lost 4 bases, and 11 bases stayed unmatched. The CDR3 sequence is CASSLIGAGGSGNTIYF. CDR3 DNA: TGCGCCAGCAGCTTGATAGGGGCAGGGGGGTCCGGAAACACCATATATTTT.

A word on this clone: Germline is not matched at one junction end, which may reflect a read error. The J gene is TRBJ2-1, the V gene TRBV5-1; 7 bases are shared with TRBD1. The germline CDR1 and CDR2 sequences are SGHRS and YFSETQ. This CDR3 has 11 residues. CDR3 amino acids: CASSSEGAWVF. CDR3 nucleotides: TGCGCCAGCAGCTCAGAGGGGGCATGGGTCTTC.

This clone was seen once. J is TRBJ1-2 and V is TRBV18; D unclear. This CDR3 contains 13 residues. The V and J ends lost 4 bases and 6 bases respectively, with 12 bases between them. Germline V gives CDR1 KGHSH, CDR2 LQKENI. The CDR3 DNA sequence: TGTGCCAGCTCACTCGGCAGGATAGATGGCTACACCTTC. Its protein product is CASSLGRIDGYTF.

V gene TRBV7-6 combines with J gene TRBJ2-2; tentatively, D is TRBD2 (7 bases). Germline CDR1 reads SGHVS; CDR2 reads FNYEAQ. There are 15 residues in the CDR3. V shed 8 bases and J shed 5 bases, with 18 bases lying between them. CDR3 in DNA: TGTGCCAGCGCAAGGGGGGGAACAGAAACCGGGGAGCTGTTTTTT. Encoded protein: CASARGGTETGELFF. The entire variable domain, with the rest obtained from reference TRBV7-6 and TRBJ2-2, is as follows: GAGVSQSPRYKVTKRGQDVALRCDPISGHVSLYWYRQALGQGPEFLTYFNYEAQQDKSGLPNDRFSAERPEGSISTLTIQRTEQRDSAMYRCASARGGTETGELFFGEGSRLTVL.

The sample holds a few counts of this clone. This chain joins TRBV5-4 and TRBJ1-5, with D unresolved. Germline assignment: CDR1 SGHNT and CDR2 YYREEE (reference sequence). The CDR3 extends over 13 amino acids. V lost 0 bases to trimming and J lost 5 bases, with 6 bases between them. The CDR3 here is CASSLAGDQPQHF. CDR3 DNA sequence: TGTGCCAGCAGCTTGGCCGGGGATCAGCCCCAGCATTTT.

The V call is TRBV3-1 (or the pseudogene TRBV3-2), the J call TRBJ2-2; 12 bases match TRBD2. The V and J ends lost 3 bases and 4 bases, in that order; junction bases with no gene match: 6. The CDR3 is 17 residues long. Looked up from germline, CDR1 is LGHDT and CDR2 is YNNKEL (reference sequence). The CDR3: CASSQGLAGGVTGELFF. The CDR3 DNA sequence: TGTGCCAGCAGCCAGGGTCTAGCGGGAGGGGTCACCGGGGAGCTGTTTTTT.

Only a few counts were recorded for this clone. CDR3 protein: CASSPRAGTGVVGYTF. CDR3 DNA sequence: TGTGCCAGCAGCCCACGGGCCGGGACAGGGGTGGTTGGCTACACCTTC. This sequence joins TRBV5-6 and TRBJ1-2; 10 nucleotides match TRBD1. J was trimmed by 7 bases and V by 4 bases; bases with no gene match: 13. The germline V gene has CDR1 SGHDT and CDR2 YYEEEE. This CDR3 has 16 amino acids.

The chain joins TRBV12-5 to TRBJ2-1; tentative D call: TRBD2 (6 bases). V dropped 5 bases and J dropped 4 bases, with 12 bases sitting between them. This CDR3 is 14 amino acids long. Per the germline V gene, CDR1 is LGHNT and CDR2 is FRNRAP. CDR3 protein: CASGGLRGYNEQFF. The CDR3 nucleotides read TGTGCTAGTGGTGGACTCCGGGGGTACAATGAGCAGTTCTTC.

The chain uses TRBV5-1 and TRBJ1-1; D ambiguous. The CDR3 sequence is 13 residues long. Between the trimmed V and J ends, which lost 2 bases and 2 bases, there was a span of 7 bases. The germline V gene encodes CDR1 SGHRS and CDR2 YFSETQ. The CDR3: CASSFRVNTEAFF. The CDR3, as DNA: TGCGCCAGCAGCTTCCGGGTTAACACTGAAGCTTTCTTT.

The chain uses TRBV6-5 and TRBJ1-2; 7 bases align to TRBD1. With V trimmed by 4 bases and J by 8 bases, 7 bases remained unmatched. Germline V gene lookup returns CDR1 MNHEY and CDR2 SVGAGI. The CDR3 covers 13 residues. The CDR3 region has the DNA TGTGCCAGCAGTTTAACAGGGGCAGGAGGCTACACCTTC. This sequence encodes CASSLTGAGGYTF.

The CDR3 sequence: CASSRQTGLDTGELFF. The CDR3 nucleotides are TGCGCCAGCAGCCGACAGACAGGGTTGGACACCGGGGAGCTGTTTTTT. This chain joins TRBV5-1 and TRBJ2-2; 7 bases are a match to TRBD1. This CDR3 is built from 16 residues. Germline lookup yields CDR1 SGHRS and CDR2 YFSETQ. Unmatched junction bases numbered 9, after V lost 4 bases and J lost 3 bases.

The rearrangement uses TRBV5-1 and TRBJ2-5; possibly TRBD2 for D (6 bases). V was cut by 4 bases and J by 2 bases, with 12 bases left in between. The CDR3 loop spans 14 amino acids. The germline V gene encodes CDR1 SGHRS and CDR2 YFSETQ. For the CDR3, the DNA is TGCGCCAGCAGCCCCATGGGGGGACAAGAGACCCAGTACTTC. Its protein product is CASSPMGGQETQYF.

The V gene is TRBV2, the J gene TRBJ2-7, with TRBD2 matching over 8 bases. The germline CDR1 and CDR2 sequences are SNHLY and FYNNEI. The CDR3 is 15 residues long. V lost 7 bases and J lost 4; bases outside the gene matches: 12. The CDR3 nucleotides are TGTGCCAGCACCCTCGGTCCCAGCGGGAGTTACGAGCAGTACTTC. Translated, it gives CASTLGPSGSYEQYF.